A selection of T cell receptor beta chains follows, all from one sample in a study of blood T cell repertoires in COVID-19. Clones were sequenced by immunoSEQ multiplex PCR, and TCRdb holds only the in-frame ones, with some missing. The repertoire holds under 30,000 clones, roughly 92% seen once, with more than 4% in the top ten. The sequenced sample consisted of peripheral blood. These receptors were taken from a woman aged 50 to 65 with active COVID-19. Each CDR3 is given with its conserved first and last residue. The D gene is left open where the match is weak. Clone sizes are given selectively: once, few, many, or a class where the clone is expanded.

D: TRBD1
size: NA
J: TRBJ2-7
V: TRBV5-1
DNA: TGCGCCAGCAGCCCGAACCCGGGACAGGGAGCCTACGAGCAGTACTTC
CDR3: CASSPNPGQGAYEQYF

D: NA
size: NA
J: TRBJ1-1
V: TRBV3-1/TRBV3-2
DNA: TGTGCCAGCAGCCCTGTTGGGGCCAACACTGAAGCTTTCTTT
CDR3: CASSPVGANTEAFF

D: NA
size: NA
J: TRBJ1-1
V: TRBV28
DNA: TGTGCCAGCAGCCAAAACTGGAACACTGAAGCTTTCTTT
CDR3: CASSQNWNTEAFF

D: NA
size: NA
J: TRBJ2-1
V: TRBV28
DNA: TGTGCCAGCAGTTTAGGGCAGGGGCCTTACAATGAGCAGTTCTTC
CDR3: CASSLGQGPYNEQFF

D: TRBD1
size: NA
J: TRBJ1-1
V: TRBV5-5
DNA: TGTGCCAGCAGCTCTACAGGGGGCACTGAAGCTTTCTTT
CDR3: CASSSTGGTEAFF

D: TRBD2
size: NA
J: TRBJ2-1
V: TRBV3-1/TRBV3-2
DNA: TGTGCCAGCAGCCAAGATCAGGGACTAGCGGGGGGTGACAATGAGCAGTTCTTC
CDR3: CASSQDQGLAGGDNEQFF

D: TRBD1
size: NA
J: TRBJ1-2
V: TRBV6-5
DNA: TGTGCCAGCCGGGACAGGGGGCGCGGTAACTATGGCTACACCTTC
CDR3: CASRDRGRGNYGYTF

D: NA
size: NA
J: TRBJ2-2
V: TRBV6-5
DNA: TGTGCCAGCAGTTACTCAGGGGCGAACACCGGGGAGCTGTTTTTT
CDR3: CASSYSGANTGELFF

D: TRBD2
size: NA
J: TRBJ2-1
V: TRBV7-3
DNA: TGTGCCAGCAGCTTAGACGGGAGGCTTAATGAGCAGTTCTTC
CDR3: CASSLDGRLNEQFF

D: NA
size: NA
J: TRBJ1-4
V: TRBV5-1
DNA: TGCGCCAGCAGCTTGGGACTGGCAACTAATGAAAAACTGTTTTTT
CDR3: CASSLGLATNEKLFF

D: TRBD1
size: NA
J: TRBJ1-2
V: TRBV3-1/TRBV3-2
DNA: TGTGCCAGCCAGGGTGGACAGGCCGGCTATGGCTACACCTTC
CDR3: CASQGGQAGYGYTF

D: NA
size: NA
J: TRBJ1-2
V: TRBV19
DNA: TGTGCCAGTAGTATAGAGGGGCGCTACACCTTC
CDR3: CASSIEGRYTF

D: NA
size: NA
J: TRBJ1-1
V: TRBV4-1
DNA: TGCGCCAGCAGCCGCCAGGGGCTCACTGAAGCTTTCTTT
CDR3: CASSRQGLTEAFF

D: NA
size: NA
J: TRBJ2-6
V: TRBV11-3
DNA: TGTGCCAGCAGCTTTGGGGGGACTGGGGCCAACGTCCTGACTTTC
CDR3: CASSFGGTGANVLTF

D: NA
size: NA
J: TRBJ2-1
V: TRBV27
DNA: TGTGCCAGCAGTTTCCTCGGGAGTAGCAATGAGCAGTTCTTC
CDR3: CASSFLGSSNEQFF

D: NA
size: NA
J: TRBJ1-1
V: TRBV18
DNA: TGTGCCAGCTCCCCGCAGGGGATCACTGAAGCTTTCTTT
CDR3: CASSPQGITEAFF

D: NA
size: NA
J: TRBJ2-6
V: TRBV7-2
DNA: TGTGCCAGCAGCTTACGAAGGGGGGGGCATGGGGCCAACGTCCTGACTTTC
CDR3: CASSLRRGGHGANVLTF

D: NA
size: NA
J: TRBJ2-1
V: TRBV7-9
DNA: TGTGCCAGCAGCTTAGACCCGGGCCAGGGGACGGGTGAGCAGTTCTTC
CDR3: CASSLDPGQGTGEQFF

D: NA
size: NA
J: TRBJ1-3
V: TRBV18
DNA: TGTGCCAGCTCACCACAGGCAGGTAGCTCTGGAAACACCATATATTTT
CDR3: CASSPQAGSSGNTIYF

D: TRBD1
size: NA
J: TRBJ1-1
V: TRBV15
DNA: TGTGCCACCAGCAGAGATCCGAGACAGGGAACTGAAGCTTTCTTT
CDR3: CATSRDPRQGTEAFF

D: NA
size: NA
J: TRBJ2-7
V: TRBV7-2
DNA: TGTGCCAGCAGCTTACAAGGGACAATTGACGAGCAGTACTTC
CDR3: CASSLQGTIDEQYF

D: NA
size: NA
J: TRBJ1-4
V: TRBV7-9
DNA: TGTGCCAGCAGCCGGACTGCGAACAATGAAAAACTGTTTTTT
CDR3: CASSRTANNEKLFF

D: NA
size: NA
J: TRBJ2-3
V: TRBV10-3
DNA: TGTGCCATCAGTGAGCACGGGACAGATACGCAGTATTTT
CDR3: CAISEHGTDTQYF

D: TRBD1
size: NA
J: TRBJ1-1
V: TRBV27
DNA: TGTGCCAGCAGGGGGACAGGGCACACTGAAGCTTTCTTT
CDR3: CASRGTGHTEAFF

D: NA
size: NA
J: TRBJ2-3
V: TRBV18
DNA: TGTGCCAGCTCACCAAAAGCCCGAGATACGCAGTATTTT
CDR3: CASSPKARDTQYF

D: TRBD2
size: NA
J: TRBJ2-1
V: TRBV5-1
DNA: TGCGCCAGCGTGGCGGGGGGCTTGAAACATGAGCAGTTCTTC
CDR3: CASVAGGLKHEQFF

D: NA
size: NA
J: TRBJ2-3
V: TRBV7-9
DNA: TGTGCCAGCAGCTCCCTCCGCACAGATACGCAGTATTTT
CDR3: CASSSLRTDTQYF

D: NA
size: few
J: TRBJ1-2
V: TRBV7-9
DNA: TGTGCCAGCAGCTTATGGCAGGGCCCAGACACTAACTATGGCTACACCTTC
CDR3: CASSLWQGPDTNYGYTF

D: NA
size: NA
J: TRBJ1-3
V: TRBV5-1
DNA: TGCGCCAGCAGCTTGGAGGGAGGAAAGTATGGGGACACCATATATTTT
CDR3: CASSLEGGKYGDTIYF

D: NA
size: NA
J: TRBJ1-5
V: TRBV9
DNA: TGTGCCAGCAGCGTATCCGGGGGGGGGCATCAGCCCCAGCATTTT
CDR3: CASSVSGGGHQPQHF

D: TRBD1
size: once
J: TRBJ1-6
V: TRBV12-3/TRBV12-4
DNA: TGTGCCAGCAAGGGACAGCTAAATTCACCCCTCCACTTT
CDR3: CASKGQLNSPLHF

D: NA
size: NA
J: TRBJ1-1
V: TRBV28
DNA: TGTGCCAGCAGTTTTAATGAAGGCAGGGGAAACACTGAAGCTTTCTTT
CDR3: CASSFNEGRGNTEAFF

D: TRBD2
size: NA
J: TRBJ2-7
V: TRBV28
DNA: TGTGCCAGCGGGACTAGCGTTCCCTACGAGCAGTACTTC
CDR3: CASGTSVPYEQYF

D: TRBD2
size: NA
J: TRBJ2-1
V: TRBV5-1
DNA: TGCGCCAGCAGCTTGGAGCTAGCGGGTAATTACAATGAGCAGTTCTTC
CDR3: CASSLELAGNYNEQFF

D: TRBD2
size: NA
J: TRBJ2-5
V: TRBV5-1
DNA: TGCGCCAGCAGCTCCCGCCTAGCGGAAGAGACCCAGTACTTC
CDR3: CASSSRLAEETQYF

D: TRBD2
size: NA
J: TRBJ2-5
V: TRBV3-1/TRBV3-2
DNA: TGTGCCAGCAGCCAAGGACTAGCCGGAGAGACCCAGTACTTC
CDR3: CASSQGLAGETQYF

D: TRBD1
size: NA
J: TRBJ1-1
V: TRBV9
DNA: TGTGCCAGCAGCGAGGGGGCAGGCACTGAAGCTTTCTTT
CDR3: CASSEGAGTEAFF

D: TRBD1
size: NA
J: TRBJ2-3
V: TRBV7-8
DNA: TGTGCCAGCAGCCTTCGAGACAGGGGGCTAGATACGCAGTATTTT
CDR3: CASSLRDRGLDTQYF

D: TRBD1
size: NA
J: TRBJ2-7
V: TRBV12-3/TRBV12-4
DNA: TGTGCCAGCAGTTTACAGGGACAGGGATCCTTC
CDR3: CASSLQGQGSF

D: NA
size: NA
J: TRBJ2-3
V: TRBV9
DNA: TGTGCCAGCAGCGCACATCAGGGGTGGATAGATACGCAGTATTTT
CDR3: CASSAHQGWIDTQYF

D: TRBD2
size: NA
J: TRBJ2-1
V: TRBV15
DNA: TGTGCCACCAGCAGAGAGGGGGGAGGGAATGAGCAGTTCTTC
CDR3: CATSREGGGNEQFF

D: TRBD2
size: NA
J: TRBJ2-5
V: TRBV7-6
DNA: TGTGCCAGCAGCTTAAGTCTAGCGGGGGGGAACCCGTGGGAGACCCAGTACTTC
CDR3: CASSLSLAGGNPWETQYF

D: NA
size: NA
J: TRBJ1-5
V: TRBV28
DNA: TGTGCCAGCCTGGGAGCGGGCAATCAGCCCCAGCATTTT
CDR3: CASLGAGNQPQHF

D: TRBD1
size: NA
J: TRBJ1-5
V: TRBV19
DNA: TGTGCCAGTGAACAGGGGTATAGCAATCAGCCCCAGCATTTT
CDR3: CASEQGYSNQPQHF

D: NA
size: NA
J: TRBJ2-2
V: TRBV3-1/TRBV3-2
DNA: TGTGCCAGCAGCCAAGCGGGCCAAACAGGGTCGAGCACCGGGGAGCTGTTTTTT
CDR3: CASSQAGQTGSSTGELFF